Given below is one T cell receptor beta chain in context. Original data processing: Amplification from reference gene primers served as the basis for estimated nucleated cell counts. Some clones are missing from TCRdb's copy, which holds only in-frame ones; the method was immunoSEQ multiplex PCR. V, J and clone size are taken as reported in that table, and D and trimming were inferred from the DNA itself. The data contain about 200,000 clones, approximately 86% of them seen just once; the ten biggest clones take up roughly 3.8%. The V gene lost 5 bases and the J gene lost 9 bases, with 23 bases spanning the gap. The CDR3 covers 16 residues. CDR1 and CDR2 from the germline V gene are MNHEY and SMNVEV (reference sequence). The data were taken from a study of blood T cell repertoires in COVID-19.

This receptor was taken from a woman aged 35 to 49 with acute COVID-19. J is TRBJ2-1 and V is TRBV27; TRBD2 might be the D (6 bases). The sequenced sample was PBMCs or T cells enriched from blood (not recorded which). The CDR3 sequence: CASSPDRDSVVIEQFF. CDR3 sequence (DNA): TGTGCCAGCAGTCCGGACCGGGACTCGGTGGTGATTGAGCAGTTCTTC.